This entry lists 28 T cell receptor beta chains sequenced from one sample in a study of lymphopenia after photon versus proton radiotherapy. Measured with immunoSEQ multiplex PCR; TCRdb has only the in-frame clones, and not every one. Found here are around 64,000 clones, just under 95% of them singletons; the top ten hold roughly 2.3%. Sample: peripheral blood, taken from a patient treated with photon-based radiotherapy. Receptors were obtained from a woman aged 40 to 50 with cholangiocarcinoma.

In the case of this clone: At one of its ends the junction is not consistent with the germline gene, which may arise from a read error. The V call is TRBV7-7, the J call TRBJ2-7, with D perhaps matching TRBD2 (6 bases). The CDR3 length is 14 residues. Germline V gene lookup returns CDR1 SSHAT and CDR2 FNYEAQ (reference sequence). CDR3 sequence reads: CASSTGLASDEQYF. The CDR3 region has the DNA TGTGCTAGCAGCACGGGCCTAGCGAGTGACGAGCAGTACTTC.

CDR3: CASSNQTGYGYTF. CDR3 DNA sequence: TGTGCCAGTAGTAACCAGACCGGCTATGGCTACACCTTC. The chain carries TRBV19 and TRBJ1-2; D remains ambiguous. Deletions cut 4 bases from V and 4 bases from J, with 10 bases between. The length of the CDR3 is 13 residues. Per the germline V gene, CDR1 is LNHDA and CDR2 is SQIVND (reference sequence).

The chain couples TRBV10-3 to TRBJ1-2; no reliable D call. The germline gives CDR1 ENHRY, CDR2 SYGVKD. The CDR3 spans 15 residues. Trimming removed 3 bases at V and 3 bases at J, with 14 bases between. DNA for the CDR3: TGTGCCATCAGTGACGGCCAAGGACCTCACTATGGCTACACCTTC. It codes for CAISDGQGPHYGYTF.

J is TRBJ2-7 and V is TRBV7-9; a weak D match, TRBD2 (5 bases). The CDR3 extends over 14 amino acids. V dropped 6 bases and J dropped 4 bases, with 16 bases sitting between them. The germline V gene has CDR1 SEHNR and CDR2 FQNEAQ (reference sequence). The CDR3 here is CASSREVVGYEQYF. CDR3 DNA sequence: TGTGCCAGCAGTCGGGAAGTAGTGGGTTACGAGCAGTACTTC.

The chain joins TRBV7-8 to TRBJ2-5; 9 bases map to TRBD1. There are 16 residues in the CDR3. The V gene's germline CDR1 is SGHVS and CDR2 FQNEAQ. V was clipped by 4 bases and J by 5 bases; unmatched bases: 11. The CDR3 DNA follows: TGTGCCAGCAGCTCGAATTCACAGGGGGCTGGGGAGACCCAGTACTTC. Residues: CASSSNSQGAGETQYF.

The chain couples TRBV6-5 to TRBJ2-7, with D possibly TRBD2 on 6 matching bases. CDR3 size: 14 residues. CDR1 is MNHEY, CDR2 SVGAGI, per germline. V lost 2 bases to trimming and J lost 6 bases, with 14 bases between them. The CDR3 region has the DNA TGTGCCAGCAGTTACAGTAGCGGTCAGGTCGAGCAGTACTTC. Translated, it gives CASSYSSGQVEQYF.

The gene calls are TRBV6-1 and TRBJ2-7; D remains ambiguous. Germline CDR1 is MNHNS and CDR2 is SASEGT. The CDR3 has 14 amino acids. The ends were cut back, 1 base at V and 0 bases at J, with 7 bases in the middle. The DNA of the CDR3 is TGTGCCAGCAGTGAAGGCGGCTTCTCCTACGAGCAGTACTTC. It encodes CASSEGGFSYEQYF.

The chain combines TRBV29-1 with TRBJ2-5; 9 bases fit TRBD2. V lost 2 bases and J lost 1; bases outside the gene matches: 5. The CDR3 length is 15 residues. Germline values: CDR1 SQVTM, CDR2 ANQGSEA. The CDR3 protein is CSVELLAGVQETQYF. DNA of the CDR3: TGCAGCGTTGAATTATTAGCGGGAGTCCAAGAGACCCAGTACTTC. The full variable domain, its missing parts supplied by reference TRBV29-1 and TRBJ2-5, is SAVISQKPSRDICQRGTSLTIQCQVDSQVTMMFWYRQQPGQSLTLIATANQGSEATYESGFVIDKFPISRPNLTFSTLTVSNMSPEDSSIYLCSVELLAGVQETQYFGPGTRLLVL.

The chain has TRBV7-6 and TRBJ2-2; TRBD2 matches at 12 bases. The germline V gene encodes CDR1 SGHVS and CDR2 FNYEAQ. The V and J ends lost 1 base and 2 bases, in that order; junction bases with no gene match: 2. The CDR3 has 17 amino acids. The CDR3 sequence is CASSLGTSGANTGELFF. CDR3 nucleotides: TGTGCCAGCAGCTTAGGGACTAGCGGGGCCAACACCGGGGAGCTGTTTTTT. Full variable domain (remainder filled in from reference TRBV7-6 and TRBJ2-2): GAGVSQSPRYKVTKRGQDVALRCDPISGHVSLYWYRQALGQGPEFLTYFNYEAQQDKSGLPNDRFSAERPEGSISTLTIQRTEQRDSAMYRCASSLGTSGANTGELFFGEGSRLTVL.

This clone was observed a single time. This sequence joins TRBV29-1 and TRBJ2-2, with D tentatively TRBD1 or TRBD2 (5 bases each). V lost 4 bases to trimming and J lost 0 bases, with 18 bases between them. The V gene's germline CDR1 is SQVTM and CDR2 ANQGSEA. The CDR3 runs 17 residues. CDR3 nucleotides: TGCAGCGTTGTAGGGACCCCCACCCTAACGAACACCGGGGAGCTGTTTTTT. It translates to CSVVGTPTLTNTGELFF.

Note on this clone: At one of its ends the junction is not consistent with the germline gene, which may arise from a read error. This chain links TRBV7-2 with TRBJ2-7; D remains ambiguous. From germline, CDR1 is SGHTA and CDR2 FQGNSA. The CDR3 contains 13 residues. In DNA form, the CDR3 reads TGTGCCAGCAGCTTAGCCTCCTCCAACGAGCAGTACTTC. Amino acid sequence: CASSLASSNEQYF. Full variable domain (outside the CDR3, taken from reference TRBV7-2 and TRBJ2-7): GAGVSQSPSNKVTEKGKDVELRCDPISGHTALYWYRQSLGQGLEFLIYFQGNSAPDKSGLPSDRFSAERTGGSVSTLTIQRTQQEDSAVYLCASSLASSNEQYFGPGTRLTVT.

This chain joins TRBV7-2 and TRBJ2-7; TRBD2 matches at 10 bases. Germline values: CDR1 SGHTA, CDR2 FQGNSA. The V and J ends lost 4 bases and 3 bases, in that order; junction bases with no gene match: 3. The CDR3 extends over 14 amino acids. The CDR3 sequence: CASSSSGSSYEQYF. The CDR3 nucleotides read TGTGCCAGCAGCTCTAGCGGGAGTAGCTACGAGCAGTACTTC.

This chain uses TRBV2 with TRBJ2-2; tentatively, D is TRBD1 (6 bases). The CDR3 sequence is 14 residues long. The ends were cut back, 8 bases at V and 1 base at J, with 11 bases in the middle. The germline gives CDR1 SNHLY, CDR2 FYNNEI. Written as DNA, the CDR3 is TGTGCCAGCTGGAAGGGACAGAACACCGGGGAGCTGTTTTTT. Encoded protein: CASWKGQNTGELFF.

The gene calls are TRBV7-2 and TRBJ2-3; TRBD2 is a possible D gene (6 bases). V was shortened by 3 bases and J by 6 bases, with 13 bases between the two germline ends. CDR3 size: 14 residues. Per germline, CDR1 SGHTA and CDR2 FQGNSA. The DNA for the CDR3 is TGTGCCAGCAGCTTGTCGGGAGAACAGGATACGCAGTATTTT. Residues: CASSLSGEQDTQYF.

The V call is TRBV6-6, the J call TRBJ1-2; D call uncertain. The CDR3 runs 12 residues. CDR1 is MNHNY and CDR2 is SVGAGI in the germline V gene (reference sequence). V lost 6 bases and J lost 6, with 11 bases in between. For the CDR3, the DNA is TGTGCCAGCAGCCTCTCCTCCGATGGCTACACCTTC. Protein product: CASSLSSDGYTF.

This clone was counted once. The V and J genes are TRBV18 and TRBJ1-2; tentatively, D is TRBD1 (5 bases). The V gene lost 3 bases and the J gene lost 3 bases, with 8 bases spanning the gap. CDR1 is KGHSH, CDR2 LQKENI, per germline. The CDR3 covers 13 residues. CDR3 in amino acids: CASSPLGDYGYTF. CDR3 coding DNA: TGTGCCAGCTCACCGCTAGGGGACTATGGCTACACCTTC.

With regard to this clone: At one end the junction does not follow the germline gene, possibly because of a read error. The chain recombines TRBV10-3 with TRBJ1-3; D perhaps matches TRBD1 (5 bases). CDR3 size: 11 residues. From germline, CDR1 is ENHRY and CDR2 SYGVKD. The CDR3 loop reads CAIGSRDGYNF. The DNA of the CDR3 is TGTGCCATCGGATCCCGGGACGGTTACAATTTT.

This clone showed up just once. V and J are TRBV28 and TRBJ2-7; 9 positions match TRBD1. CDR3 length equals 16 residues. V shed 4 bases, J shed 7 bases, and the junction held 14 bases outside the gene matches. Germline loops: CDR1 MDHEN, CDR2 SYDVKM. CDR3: CASSSIPGQGSREQYF. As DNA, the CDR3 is TGTGCCAGCAGTTCGATACCGGGACAGGGTTCTCGGGAGCAGTACTTC.

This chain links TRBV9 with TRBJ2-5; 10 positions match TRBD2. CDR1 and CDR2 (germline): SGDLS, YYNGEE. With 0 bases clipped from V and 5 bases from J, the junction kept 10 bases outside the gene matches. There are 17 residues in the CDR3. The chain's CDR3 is CASSVAASGGARETQYF. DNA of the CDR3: TGTGCCAGCAGCGTAGCTGCCAGCGGGGGGGCCCGGGAGACCCAGTACTTC.

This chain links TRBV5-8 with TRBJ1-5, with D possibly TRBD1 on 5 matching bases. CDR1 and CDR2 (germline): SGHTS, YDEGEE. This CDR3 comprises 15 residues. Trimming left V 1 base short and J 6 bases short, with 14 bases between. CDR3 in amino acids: CASSLWAGNAQPQHF. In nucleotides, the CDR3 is TGTGCCAGCAGCTTGTGGGCAGGGAATGCTCAGCCCCAGCATTTT.

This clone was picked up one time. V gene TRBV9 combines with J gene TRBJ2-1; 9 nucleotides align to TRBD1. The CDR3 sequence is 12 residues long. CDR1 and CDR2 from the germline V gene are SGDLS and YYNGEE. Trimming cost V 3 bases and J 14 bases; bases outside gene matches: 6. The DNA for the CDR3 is TGTGCCAGCAGCGGATGGGACAGGGAGAAGTTCTTC. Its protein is CASSGWDREKFF.

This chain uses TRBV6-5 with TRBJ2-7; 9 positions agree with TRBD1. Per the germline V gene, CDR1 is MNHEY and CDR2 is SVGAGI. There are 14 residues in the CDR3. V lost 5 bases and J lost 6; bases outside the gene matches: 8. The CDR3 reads CASSHRDREVEQYF. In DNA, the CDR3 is TGTGCCAGCAGTCACCGGGACAGGGAGGTCGAGCAGTACTTC.

CDR3 sequence: CATRQESSYNSPLHF. The CDR3, as DNA: TGTGCCACTCGACAGGAAAGCTCCTATAATTCACCCCTCCACTTT. The J gene is TRBJ1-6, the V gene TRBV19; D is possibly TRBD1 (6 bases). The CDR3 runs to 15 residues. V lost 10 bases, J lost 0 bases, and 13 bases lay in between. Germline V gene lookup returns CDR1 LNHDA and CDR2 SQIVND (reference sequence).

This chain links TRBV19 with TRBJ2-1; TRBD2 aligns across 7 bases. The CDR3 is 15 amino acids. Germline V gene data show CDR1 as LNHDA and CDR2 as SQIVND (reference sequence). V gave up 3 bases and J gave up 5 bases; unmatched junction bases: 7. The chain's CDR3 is CASSMRRESNNEQFF. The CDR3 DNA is TGTGCCAGTAGTATGAGGCGGGAGAGCAACAATGAGCAGTTCTTC.

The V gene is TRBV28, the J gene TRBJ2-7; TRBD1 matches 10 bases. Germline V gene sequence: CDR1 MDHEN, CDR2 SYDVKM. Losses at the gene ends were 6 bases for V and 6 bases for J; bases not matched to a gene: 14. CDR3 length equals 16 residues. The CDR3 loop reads CASSSPYMGQGTEQYF. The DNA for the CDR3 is TGTGCCAGCAGCTCCCCTTATATGGGACAGGGGACCGAGCAGTACTTC.

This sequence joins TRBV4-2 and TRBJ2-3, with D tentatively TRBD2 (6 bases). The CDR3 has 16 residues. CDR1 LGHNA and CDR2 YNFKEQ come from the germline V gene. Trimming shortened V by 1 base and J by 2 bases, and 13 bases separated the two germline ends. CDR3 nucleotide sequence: TGTGCCAGCAGCCAAGGAAGTAGCGGCTACACAGATACGCAGTATTTT. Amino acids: CASSQGSSGYTDTQYF.

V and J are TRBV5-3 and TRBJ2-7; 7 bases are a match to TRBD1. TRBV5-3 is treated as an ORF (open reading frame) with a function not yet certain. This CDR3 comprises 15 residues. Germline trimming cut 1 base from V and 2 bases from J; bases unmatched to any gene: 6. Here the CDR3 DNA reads TGTGCCAGAAGCTTGACAGGGGCCCCTACCTACGAGCAGTACTTC. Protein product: CARSLTGAPTYEQYF.

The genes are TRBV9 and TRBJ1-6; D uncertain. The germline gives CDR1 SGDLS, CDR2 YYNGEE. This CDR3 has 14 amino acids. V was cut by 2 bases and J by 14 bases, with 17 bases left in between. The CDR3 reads CASSVEAELGTLHF. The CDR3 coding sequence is TGTGCCAGCAGCGTCGAGGCGGAGTTAGGGACCCTCCACTTT.